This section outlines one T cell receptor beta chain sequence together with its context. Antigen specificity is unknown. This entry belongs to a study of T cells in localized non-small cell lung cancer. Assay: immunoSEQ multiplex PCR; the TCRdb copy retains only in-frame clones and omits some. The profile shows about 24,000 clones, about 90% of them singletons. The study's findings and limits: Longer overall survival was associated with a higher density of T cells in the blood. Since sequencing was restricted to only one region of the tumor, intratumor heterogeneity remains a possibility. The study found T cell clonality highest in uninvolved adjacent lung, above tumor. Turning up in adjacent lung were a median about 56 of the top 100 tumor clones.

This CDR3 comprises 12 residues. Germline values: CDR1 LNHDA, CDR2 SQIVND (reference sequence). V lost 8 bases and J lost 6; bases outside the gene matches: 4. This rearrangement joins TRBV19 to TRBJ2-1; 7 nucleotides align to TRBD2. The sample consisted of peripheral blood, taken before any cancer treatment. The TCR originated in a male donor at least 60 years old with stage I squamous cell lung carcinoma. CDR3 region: CASLTGGNEQFF. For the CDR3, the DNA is TGTGCCAGTCTCACGGGGGGCAATGAGCAGTTCTTC.